This T cell receptor beta chain is from a study of cytomegalovirus exposure and HLA in healthy donors. The germline V gene has CDR1 MNHEY and CDR2 SVGAGI. This CDR3 spans 15 amino acids. Comments on this clone: Its antigen is as yet unknown.

Study-level results: Among donors in an Asian-associated ancestry cluster, a later analysis reportedly found fewer N-insertions than the approximately 700-donor mean. The study dropped some indistinguishable V segments, TRBV6-2 and TRBV6-3 among them. Near-uniform donor sequencing depth was presumed by presence/absence analyses.

PCR was performed using 60 Vbeta and 13 Jbeta primers. Only in-frame clones appear in the TCRdb table, and some are missing; sequencing was by immunoSEQ multiplex PCR. The data contain 200,000 or so clones, around 75% of them singletons. The receptor was isolated from a woman aged 25 to 39 in good health and CMV-seropositive. The chain couples TRBV6-5 to TRBJ2-5, with 8 bases identical to TRBD1. The J call could be wrong; TRBJ2-7 is a better fit for the DNA end. The sample comprised PBMCs. The CDR3 protein is CASSYSRDRSYEQYF. CDR3 DNA sequence: TGTGCCAGCAGTTACTCCCGGGACAGGTCCTACGAGCAGTACTTC.